These 16 T cell receptor beta chains share one sample of origin, sequenced in a study of blood T cell repertoires in COVID-19. The method was immunoSEQ multiplex PCR; TCRdb's version includes in-frame clones alone and lacks a portion of them. The repertoire holds under 500,000 clones, approximately 92% seen once, with 1.1% in the top ten. Sequencing was performed on PBMCs or T cells enriched from blood (not recorded which). The origin of the receptors is a man aged 30-40 years who had recovered from COVID-19.

V and J are TRBV11-2 and TRBJ2-3; TRBD2 matches 8 bases. V lost 1 base and J lost 3; bases outside the gene matches: 15. The CDR3 length is 19 residues. CDR1 SGHAT and CDR2 FQNNGV come from the germline V gene. The CDR3 bases are TGTGCCAGCAGCTTAGGGGCGGGAGGAGCTCAAGTGGTAACAGATACGCAGTATTTT. Translated: CASSLGAGGAQVVTDTQYF.

This rearrangement joins TRBV5-4 to TRBJ2-1, with D tentatively TRBD1 (5 bases). The CDR3 length is 16 residues. Germline V lookup: CDR1 SGHNT, CDR2 YYREEE (reference sequence). Trimming shortened V by 2 bases and J by 8 bases, and 20 bases separated the two germline ends. The CDR3 loop reads CASSFSRVNFADEQFF. Here the CDR3 DNA reads TGTGCCAGCAGCTTTAGCAGGGTAAATTTCGCGGATGAGCAGTTCTTC.

The chain combines TRBV10-3 with TRBJ1-5; 7 nucleotides agree with TRBD1. The CDR3 has 13 residues. Germline-derived CDR1 and CDR2 are ENHRY and SYGVKD. V lost 8 bases, J lost 2 bases, and 3 bases stayed unmatched. The CDR3 protein is CAISDRGNQPQHF. CDR3 bases: TGTGCCATCTCAGACAGGGGCAATCAGCCCCAGCATTTT.

The chain uses TRBV6-5 and TRBJ2-1; 11 nucleotides match TRBD1. J lost 2 bases, V lost 7 bases, and 1 base had no gene match. CDR3 length: 14 amino acids. From germline, CDR1 is MNHEY and CDR2 SVGAGI. The CDR3 loop is CASKGQGAYNEQFF. The DNA of the CDR3 is TGTGCCAGCAAGGGACAGGGGGCCTACAATGAGCAGTTCTTC.

This clone was seen once. This chain connects TRBV19 to TRBJ1-4; D remains unclear. The germline V gene has CDR1 LNHDA and CDR2 SQIVND (reference sequence). V dropped 6 bases and J dropped 0 bases, with 14 bases sitting between them. The CDR3 extends over 16 amino acids. CDR3 sequence: CASRSTITPTNEKLFF. CDR3 in DNA: TGTGCCAGTAGGTCCACGATAACTCCAACTAATGAAAAACTGTTTTTT. Drawing the rest from reference TRBV19 and TRBJ1-4, the complete variable domain is DGGITQSPKYLFRKEGQNVTLSCEQNLNHDAMYWYRQDPGQGLRLIYYSQIVNDFQKGDIAEGYSVSREKKESFPLTVTSAQKNPTAFYLCASRSTITPTNEKLFFGSGTQLSVL.

The gene calls are TRBV7-9 and TRBJ2-7; TRBD2 aligns across 9 bases. V dropped 2 bases and J dropped 5; count of bases not matched to a gene: 7. Germline lookup yields CDR1 SEHNR and CDR2 FQNEAQ (reference sequence). The CDR3 loop spans 15 amino acids. The chain's CDR3 is CASSLSGGRVNEQYF. The CDR3, as DNA: TGTGCCAGCAGCTTATCAGGCGGGAGGGTGAACGAGCAGTACTTC.

The chain links TRBV4-1 to TRBJ1-1; no firm D call. V lost 3 bases to trimming and J lost 1 base, with 6 bases between them. Germline loops: CDR1 MGHRA, CDR2 YSYEKL. The CDR3 has 13 amino acids. The CDR3 region is CASSQERNTEAFF. CDR3 nucleotides: TGCGCCAGCAGCCAGGAGCGGAACACTGAAGCTTTCTTT.

The chain carries TRBV4-2 and TRBJ2-3; 9 bases are a match to TRBD2. The V segment lost 1 base and the J segment 3 bases; nucleotides outside the gene matches: 8. The CDR3 is 17 residues long. Germline loops: CDR1 LGHNA, CDR2 YNFKEQ. Written as DNA, the CDR3 is TGTGCCAGCAGCCAAGTTTTTAGCGGGAGCGCGACAGATACGCAGTATTTT. This gives the protein CASSQVFSGSATDTQYF.

The chain carries TRBV18 and TRBJ1-2; D may be TRBD1 (6 bases). Between the trimmed V and J ends, which lost 2 bases and 5 bases, there was a span of 18 bases. The CDR3 consists of 16 residues. Germline lookup yields CDR1 KGHSH and CDR2 LQKENI. The CDR3 nucleotides are TGTGCCAGCTCACCAGGGACATCAGGGATTGGGTATGGCTACACCTTC. Amino acid sequence: CASSPGTSGIGYGYTF. Combining the CDR3 with reference TRBV18 and TRBJ1-2 gives the whole variable domain NAGVMQNPRHLVRRRGQEARLRCSPMKGHSHVYWYRQLPEEGLKFMVYLQKENIIDESGMPKERFSAEFPKEGPSILRIQQVVRGDSAAYFCASSPGTSGIGYGYTFGSGTRLTVV.

This clone was counted once. The chain employs TRBV5-1 and TRBJ2-1; D call uncertain. This CDR3 is 16 amino acids long. Germline V gene data show CDR1 as SGHRS and CDR2 as YFSETQ. Trimming took off 0 bases at V and 4 bases at J, with 14 bases between the two ends. The CDR3 reads CASSLGASSHYNEQFF. As DNA, the CDR3 is TGCGCCAGCAGCTTGGGGGCCAGCTCTCATTACAATGAGCAGTTCTTC.

This clone was found once. This chain joins TRBV15 and TRBJ2-1; D perhaps matches TRBD1 (5 bases). The CDR3 is made up of 13 amino acids. Looked up from germline, CDR1 is LNHNV and CDR2 is YYDKDF (reference sequence). V shed 5 bases and J shed 4 bases, with 9 bases lying between them. CDR3 amino acids: CATSQDRYNEQFF. As DNA, the CDR3 is TGTGCCACCAGCCAAGACAGATACAATGAGCAGTTCTTC.

On this clone: In the same sample, other DNA sequences code for this CDR3. The genes are TRBV19 and TRBJ1-4, with D perhaps TRBD1 (5 bases). Trimming left V 1 base short and J 8 bases short, with 11 bases between. CDR1 is LNHDA, CDR2 SQIVND, per germline (reference sequence). CDR3 length: 14 residues. CDR3 residues: CASSIGQGVEKLFF. DNA of the CDR3: TGTGCCAGTAGTATAGGCCAGGGTGTGGAAAAACTGTTTTTT.

This chain links TRBV5-8 with TRBJ2-1; TRBD2 matches at 7 bases. In germline, CDR1 is SGHTS, CDR2 YDEGEE. Losses at the gene ends were 4 bases for V and 1 base for J; bases not matched to a gene: 5. The length of the CDR3 is 15 residues. CDR3 sequence reads: CASSAGTTSYNEQFF. The CDR3 DNA follows: TGTGCCAGCAGCGCCGGGACTACGTCCTACAATGAGCAGTTCTTC.

The chain recombines TRBV3-1 (or the pseudogene TRBV3-2) with TRBJ1-1, with a possible D match to TRBD1 (5 bases). In germline, CDR1 is LGHDT, CDR2 YNNKEL (reference sequence). The V gene lost 1 base and the J gene lost 4 bases, with 10 bases spanning the gap. CDR3 size: 14 residues. The CDR3 nucleotides read TGTGCCAGCAGCCAAGGACAGTTAAGCACTGAAGCTTTCTTT. Translation gives CASSQGQLSTEAFF.

This clone has a single count. V usage is TRBV19 and J usage is TRBJ2-3, with D possibly being TRBD1 (5 bases). Deletions cut 6 bases from V and 4 bases from J, with 14 bases between. Germline V gives CDR1 LNHDA, CDR2 SQIVND (reference sequence). The length of the CDR3 is 14 residues. The CDR3 spells CASRGEQVPDTQYF. Written as DNA, the CDR3 is TGTGCCAGTAGGGGTGAACAGGTACCAGATACGCAGTATTTT.

The CDR3 spells CAKSRGISEQYF. The DNA for the CDR3 is TGTGCAAAAAGCAGGGGTATTTCCGAGCAGTACTTC. V gene TRBV12-2 combines with J gene TRBJ2-7; the D segment call TRBD1 is taken from the table without a DNA check. TRBV12-2 is reported as a pseudogene. The CDR3 is 12 amino acids.